This T cell receptor (beta chain) was documented in a study of CD8 T cells in Susac syndrome. The CDR3 runs to 13 residues. V lost 1 base and J 6 bases, leaving 9 bases between the germline ends. The V gene's germline CDR1 is SNHLY and CDR2 FYNNEI. RNA, at roughly 0.5 to 1 ug, was reverse transcribed with random hexamers. A multiplex approach, immunoSEQ multiplex PCR, amplified TCR beta CDR3 across 54 Vbeta and 13 Jbeta. MiXCR was run by TCRdb on the immunoSEQ multiplex PCR reads, yielding one entry per CDR3 protein. Counted here are about 180,000 distinct CDR3 sequences, roughly 96% occurring once; the ten biggest clones make up roughly 0.16%. High-throughput TCR beta sequencing covered peripheral CD8+ and CD4+ T cells. The multiple sclerosis controls were treatment-naive patients affected by stable or active relapsing-remitting disease. Negative isolation yielded the CD8+ and CD4+ T cells, while FACS enriched the TEMRA cells.

This clonotype originated in a human donor with multiple sclerosis. The chain combines TRBV2 with TRBJ1-2, with D unresolved. Sample: CD8+ T cells from PBMCs. The CDR3 DNA sequence: TGTGCCAGCAGTGAAGTTCCAGGAGATGGCTACACCTTC. It yields the protein CASSEVPGDGYTF.